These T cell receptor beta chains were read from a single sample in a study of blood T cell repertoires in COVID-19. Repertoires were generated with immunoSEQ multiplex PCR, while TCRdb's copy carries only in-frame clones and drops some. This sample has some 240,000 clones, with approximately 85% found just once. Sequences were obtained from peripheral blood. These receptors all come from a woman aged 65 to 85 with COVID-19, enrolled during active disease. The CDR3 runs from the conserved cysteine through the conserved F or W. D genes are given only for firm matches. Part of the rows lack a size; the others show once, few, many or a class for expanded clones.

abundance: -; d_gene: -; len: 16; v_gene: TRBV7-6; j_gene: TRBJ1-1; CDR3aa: CASSALGGEMNTEAFF; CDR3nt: TGTGCCAGCAGCGCGCTCGGGGGAGAGATGAACACTGAAGCTTTCTTT
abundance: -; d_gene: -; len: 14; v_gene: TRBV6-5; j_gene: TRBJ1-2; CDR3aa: CASTRQGEDYGYTF; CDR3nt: TGTGCCAGCACGAGACAAGGGGAGGACTATGGCTACACCTTC
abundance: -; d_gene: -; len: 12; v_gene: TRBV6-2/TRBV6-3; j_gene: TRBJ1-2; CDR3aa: CASSGGLGGYTF; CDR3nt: TGTGCCAGCAGTGGGGGACTTGGTGGCTACACCTTC
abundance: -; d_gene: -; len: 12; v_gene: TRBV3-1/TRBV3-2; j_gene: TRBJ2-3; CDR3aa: CASSHLLDTQYF; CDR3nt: TGTGCCAGCAGCCATCTACTAGATACGCAGTATTTT
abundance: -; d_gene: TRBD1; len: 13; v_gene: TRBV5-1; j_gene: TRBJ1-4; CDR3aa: CASMGTGVEKLFF; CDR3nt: TGCGCCAGCATGGGGACAGGAGTAGAAAAACTGTTTTTT
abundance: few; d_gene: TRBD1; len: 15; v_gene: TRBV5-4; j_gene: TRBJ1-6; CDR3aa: CASSSGQVANSPLHF; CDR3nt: TGTGCCAGCAGCTCGGGACAGGTGGCGAATTCACCCCTCCACTTT
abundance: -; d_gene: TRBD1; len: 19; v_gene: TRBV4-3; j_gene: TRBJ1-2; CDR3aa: CASSQDLVGQGDIYYGYTF; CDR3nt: TGCGCCAGCAGCCAAGATCTGGTGGGACAGGGGGATATCTACTATGGCTACACCTTC
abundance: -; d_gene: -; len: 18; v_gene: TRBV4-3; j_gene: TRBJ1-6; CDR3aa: CASSQDDIRSSYNSPLHF; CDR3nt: TGCGCCAGCAGCCAAGATGACATTCGAAGCTCCTATAATTCACCCCTCCACTTT
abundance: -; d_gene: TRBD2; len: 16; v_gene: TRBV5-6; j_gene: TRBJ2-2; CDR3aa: CASSFRLAANTGELFF; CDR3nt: TGTGCCAGCAGCTTTCGTCTAGCGGCTAACACCGGGGAGCTGTTTTTT
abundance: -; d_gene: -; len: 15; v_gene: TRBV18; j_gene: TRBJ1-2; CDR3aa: CASSDRDISSDGYTF; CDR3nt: TGTGCCAGCTCAGATCGGGACATCTCATCGGATGGCTACACCTTC